One sample yielded the 2 T cell receptor beta chains listed below, sequenced in a study of naive and memory T cell subsets. Two oligonucleotides, mixed equimolar, formed the beta constant-region primer covering TRBC1 and TRBC2. TCRdb recomputed calls from the UMI-ligation and nested PCR reads with MiXCR, one row per CDR3 protein. The data hold around 160,000 distinct CDR3 sequences, with over 15% observed a single time. Sequenced input: naive CD4+ T cells from blood. These receptors all stem from a human donor in good health.

This clonotype was observed a handful of times. The V gene is TRBV2, the J gene TRBJ2-6; D unresolved. Germline V gene sequence: CDR1 SNHLY, CDR2 FYNNEI. The V gene lost 4 bases and the J gene lost 0 bases, with 10 bases spanning the gap. The CDR3 has 16 residues. CDR3 sequence: CASSVGRDSGANVLTF. The CDR3 region has the DNA TGTGCCAGCAGTGTTGGGCGAGACTCTGGGGCCAACGTCCTGACTTTC.

There are a few counts of this clonotype. In DNA, the CDR3 is TGTGCCAGCAGTGGGGGACTAGCGGAAACCGGGGAGCTGTTTTTT. Encoded protein: CASSGGLAETGELFF. This chain uses TRBV25-1 with TRBJ2-2, with TRBD2 identical over 11 bases. CDR3 size: 15 residues. Germline trimming cut 4 bases from V and 5 bases from J; bases unmatched to any gene: 3. CDR1 is MGHDK, CDR2 SYGVNS, per germline.